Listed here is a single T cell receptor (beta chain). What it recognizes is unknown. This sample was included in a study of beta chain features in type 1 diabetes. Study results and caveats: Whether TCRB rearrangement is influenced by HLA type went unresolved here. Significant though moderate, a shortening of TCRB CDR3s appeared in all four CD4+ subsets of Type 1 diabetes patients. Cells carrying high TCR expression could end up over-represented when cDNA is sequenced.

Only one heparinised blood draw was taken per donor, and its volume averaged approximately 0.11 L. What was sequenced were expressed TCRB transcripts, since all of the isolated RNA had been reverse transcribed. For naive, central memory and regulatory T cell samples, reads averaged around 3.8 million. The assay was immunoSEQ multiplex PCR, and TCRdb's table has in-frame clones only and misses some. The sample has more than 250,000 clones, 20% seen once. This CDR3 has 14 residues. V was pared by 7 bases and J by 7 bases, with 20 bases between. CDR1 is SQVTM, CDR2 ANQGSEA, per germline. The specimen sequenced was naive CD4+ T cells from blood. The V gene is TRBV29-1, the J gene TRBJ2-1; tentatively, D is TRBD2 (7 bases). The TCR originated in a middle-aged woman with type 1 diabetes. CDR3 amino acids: CSAGVKWGGNEQFF. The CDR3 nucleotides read TGCAGCGCAGGGGTAAAGTGGGGAGGGAATGAGCAGTTCTTC.